This TCR beta chain appears in the sequencing data of a study of blood T cell repertoires in COVID-19 (dated by TCRdb to the early 2020s). In terms of the full investigation: Samples from collaborators originated in the United States, Italy and Spain and spanned both the acute and convalescent phases of COVID-19. The material from the prospective study consisted of cDNA or gDNA derived from T cells, B-cell-depleted T cells, or PBMCs. The dataset comprised deeply sampled blood TCRbeta repertoires from subjects exposed to, actively infected with, or recovered from COVID-19. The repertoires were made available in a free public database intended to serve as a resource for research on the immune response to SARS-CoV-2. The samples were drawn from two sources: the first 160 participants of the ongoing ImmuneRACE study, and 1,000 to 1,500 subjects contributed by 6 global collaborators. Nearly every sample came with metadata listing a de-identified subject ID, COVID-19 status, age in years and sex. Where available, HLA class I and class II types were taken from metadata supplied by the sample provider and were not determined by assay-based typing. General findings and caveats noted by the study authors: Clinical and demographic metadata were provided uncurated, with the amount varying by source and participant.

Trimming at the junction amounts to 0 bases on V and 9 bases on J, and the germline ends lie 5 bases apart. CDR1 LGHDT and CDR2 YNNKEL were looked up in the germline V gene (reference sequence). The CDR3 contains 11 residues, cysteine and phenylalanine counted. This entry keeps only the CDR3 DNA: 33 bases, framed from base 1. The immunoSEQ Assay, a bias-controlled multiplex PCR, was used to amplify TCRbeta CDR3 regions from genomic DNA. The study's own analysis went as follows. Nucleated cell counts per sample were estimated from amplification of reference gene primers within the assay. To quantify the absolute abundance of each unique TCRbeta CDR3 rearrangement, sequence reads were collapsed and filtered. For each sample, productive Simpson clonality was calculated by taking the square root of Simpson's diversity index across productive rearrangements. This is the immuneACCESS table as TCRdb keeps it, with only in-frame sequences that have V and J called. A part of the clones is gone; compared with another copy, unresolved V genes explain less than half, and the rest is unexplained. V and J calls and clone size are those listed in that table; D and trimming were worked out from the DNA. In this sample the table shows roughly 170,000 clones, almost 80% of which occur a single time. The ten biggest clones cover 17% of the sample.

Participants in the prospective study were aged about 18 to 90 years, lived in more than 20 United States geographic areas, and enrolled through a virtual design. Cohort assignment in the prospective study relied on participant-reported clinical history from a screening survey and a study questionnaire. Recovered participants in ImmuneRACE Cohort 3 were defined by two consecutive negative NP/OP PCR tests, clearance by a healthcare professional, or resolution of symptoms. Each participant in the prospective study had whole blood, serum and a nasopharyngeal or oropharyngeal swab collected by mobile phlebotomists. Prospective study participants could optionally give additional blood draws and questionnaires over an approximately 2-month period. Prospective study blood samples were shipped either frozen or at room temperature before DNA extraction. Concerning this clone: The specificity of this receptor is unknown. Base qualities are not at hand, and no much larger clone is one base apart.

This receptor chain uses TRBV3-1 (or the pseudogene TRBV3-2) and TRBJ1-1; confidence is insufficient to name the D gene. Sequenced sample: PBMCs or T cells enriched from blood (not recorded which). The TCR originated in a woman in her 50s who had recovered from COVID-19. The nucleotide sequence reads as follows: TGTGCCAGCAGCCAAGATTGGCAAGCTTTCTTT. This is translated as CASSQDWQAFF.